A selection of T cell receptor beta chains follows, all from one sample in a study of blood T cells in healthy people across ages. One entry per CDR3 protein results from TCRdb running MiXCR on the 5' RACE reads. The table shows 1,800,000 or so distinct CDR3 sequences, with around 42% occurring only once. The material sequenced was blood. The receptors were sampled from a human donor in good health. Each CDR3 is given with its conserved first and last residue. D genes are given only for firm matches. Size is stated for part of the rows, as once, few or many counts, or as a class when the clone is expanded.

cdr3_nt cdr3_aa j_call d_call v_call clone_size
TGCAGCGCTACAGGGGGGGATGTCACAGATACGCAGTATTTT CSATGGDVTDTQYF TRBJ2-3 - TRBV29-1 -
TGCAGTGCCGAGGGCAACAATCAGCCCCAGCATTTT CSAEGNNQPQHF TRBJ1-5 - TRBV20-1 -
TGTGCCAGCAGCCTCGATCATTATACGCAGTATTTT CASSLDHYTQYF TRBJ2-3 - TRBV7-2 few
TGTGCCAGCAGTGAACTTCTTAGCCGCACTGGGGCCAACGTCCTGACTTTC CASSELLSRTGANVLTF TRBJ2-6 - TRBV2 -
TGTGCCAGCAGCTTAAGGAGTCGTGCACCCCTCCACTTT CASSLRSRAPLHF TRBJ1-6 - TRBV7-3 -
TGCAGCGTCGCCCGGGACAGGGGACGAACGAGGGGCACCGGGGAGCTGTTTTTT CSVARDRGRTRGTGELFF TRBJ2-2 TRBD1 TRBV29-1 -
TGTGCCACCAGGAGTCCAGATCTAGGGGAAGGCTACACCTTC CATRSPDLGEGYTF TRBJ1-2 - TRBV24-1 -
TGCAGCGTTTTTCGGACAAGATTTGACACCTCCTACAATGAGCAGTTCTTC CSVFRTRFDTSYNEQFF TRBJ2-1 - TRBV29-1 -
TGTGCCAGCAGCGTCGGTCAGGCGCGCACAGATACGCAGTATTTT CASSVGQARTDTQYF TRBJ2-3 - TRBV9 -
TGTGCCACCAGCTCCGAGAGCCGACAGAGTGAGATATATTTT CATSSESRQSEIYF TRBJ1-3 - TRBV15 -
TGTGCCAGCAGTGCCAGGGTTGGGAATGGCTACACCTTC CASSARVGNGYTF TRBJ1-2 - TRBV12-3/TRBV12-4 few
TGTGCCAGCAGCTTTTCAGCGACGGATAGCAATCAGCCCCAGCATTTT CASSFSATDSNQPQHF TRBJ1-5 - TRBV7-2 few
TGTGCCAGCTCACCACGGACAGGGGTCAACGAGCAGTACTTC CASSPRTGVNEQYF TRBJ2-7 TRBD1 TRBV18 -
TGTGCCAGCAGCTTAGGTGGGGCCTCCACTGAAGCTTTCTTT CASSLGGASTEAFF TRBJ1-1 - TRBV7-2 -
TGTGCCTCAAGACCGGAGACAGGTCATTACGAGCAGTACTTC CASRPETGHYEQYF TRBJ2-7 - TRBV27 -
TGTGCCAGCAGCTTAGGCTTGGGGACAGGGTCAGAAAAACTGTTTTTT CASSLGLGTGSEKLFF TRBJ1-4 TRBD1 TRBV7-9 -
TGTGCCAGCAGTTCTCGACGCGGGACTAACTATGGCTACACCTTC CASSSRRGTNYGYTF TRBJ1-2 - TRBV12-3/TRBV12-4 -
TGTGCCAGCAGCTTCAGGACAGGGACTTTTGGGGCCAACGTCCTGACTTTC CASSFRTGTFGANVLTF TRBJ2-6 TRBD1 TRBV7-2 few
TGTGCCAGCAGCTTAGCTGGACAGGGGATGTACGTCGACTATGGCTACACCTTC CASSLAGQGMYVDYGYTF TRBJ1-2 TRBD1 TRBV7-9 -
TGTGCCAGCAGCTTATCAGGGACTAGCGAGTGGGCCTCCCACGAGCAGTACTTC CASSLSGTSEWASHEQYF TRBJ2-7 TRBD2 TRBV7-9 -
TGCGCCAGCAGCCTCGATCTACGTGGGGTTGACGAGCAGTACTTC CASSLDLRGVDEQYF TRBJ2-7 - TRBV5-1 -
TGTGCCAGCAGCTTAGGCCTCGGACAGAGGAACACTGAAGCTTTCTTT CASSLGLGQRNTEAFF TRBJ1-1 - TRBV13 few
TGTGCCAGCAGTTTACTCCTTCCTAGCGGGAGTTCCTACGAGCAGTACTTC CASSLLLPSGSSYEQYF TRBJ2-7 TRBD2 TRBV28 once
TGTGCCAGCTCTCTTTCGGACTGGTCGTACCAAGAGACCCAGTACTTC CASSLSDWSYQETQYF TRBJ2-5 - TRBV2 -
TGTGCCAGCAGCCCTGGGACACAAAACCAAGAGACCCAGTACTTC CASSPGTQNQETQYF TRBJ2-5 - TRBV14 few
TGTGCCAGCAGAAGGGACAGAGTTAATGGGGAGCTGTTTTTT CASRRDRVNGELFF TRBJ2-2 TRBD1 TRBV12-3/TRBV12-4 -
TGCGCCAGCAGCCCCCAGATATCTGGGAATGAGCAGTTCTTC CASSPQISGNEQFF TRBJ2-1 - TRBV5-1 few